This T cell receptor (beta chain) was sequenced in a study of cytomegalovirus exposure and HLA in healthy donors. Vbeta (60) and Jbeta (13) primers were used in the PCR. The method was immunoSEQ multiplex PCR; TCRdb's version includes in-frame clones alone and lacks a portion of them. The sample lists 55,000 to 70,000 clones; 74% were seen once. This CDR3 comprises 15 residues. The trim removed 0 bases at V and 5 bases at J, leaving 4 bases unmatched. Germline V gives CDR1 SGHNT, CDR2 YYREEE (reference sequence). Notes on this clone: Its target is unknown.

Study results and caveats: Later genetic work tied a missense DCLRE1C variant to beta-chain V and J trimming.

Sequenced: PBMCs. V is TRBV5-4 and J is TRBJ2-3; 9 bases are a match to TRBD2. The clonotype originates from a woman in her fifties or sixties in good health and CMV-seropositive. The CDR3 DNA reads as TGTGCCAGCAGCTTGGGGGCGGGGGGGATAGATACGCAGTATTTT. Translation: CASSLGAGGIDTQYF.